The 25 T cell receptor beta chains presented below share a single source sample, sequenced in a study of shared clonotypes between healthy human individuals (TCRdb year 2020). Library method: the immunoSEQ multiplex PCR assay. TCRdb's version of the immuneACCESS table is confined to in-frame rearrangements and falls short of the full clone set. An unresolved V gene accounts for under half of the shortfall where checked; the remainder is of unknown origin. The sample table contains roughly 660,000 clones; only one count was recorded for less than 95% of them. Jointly, the top ten make up about 34% of the sample. The sequenced sample was memory CD8+ T cells from PBMCs. The sample's cell subset or site label is to be understood as: CD45RO+ cells pooled with CCR7-negative TemRA cells. The source of these receptors is a man in his late teens or twenties in good health. Some clones in this sample may be carry-over from other donors' samples.

This chain links TRBV11-1 with TRBJ2-1; 10 nucleotides match TRBD2. The CDR3 is 17 amino acids. Germline CDR1 is SGHAT and CDR2 is FQDESV (reference sequence). With 6 bases clipped from V and 6 bases from J, the junction kept 14 bases outside the gene matches. The CDR3 DNA reads TGTGCCAGCAGGTCGAGGTCCCTAGCGGGAGCTAGCAATGAGCAGTTCTTC. Translating gives CASRSRSLAGASNEQFF.

This sequence joins TRBV28 and TRBJ2-5; D perhaps matches TRBD1 (6 bases). This CDR3 has 16 residues. The V gene's germline CDR1 is MDHEN and CDR2 SYDVKM. V was pared by 5 bases and J by 1 base, with 17 bases between. In DNA form, the CDR3 reads TGTGCCAGCAGTCCCCCGGACAGTCGCCTCCAAGAGACCCAGTACTTC. Protein: CASSPPDSRLQETQYF.

The CDR3 DNA reads TGTGCCAGCAGCTTAGTGGGACAGGGGGCAAACACTGAAGCTTTCTTT. Residues: CASSLVGQGANTEAFF. The V call is TRBV7-9, the J call TRBJ1-1, with 12 positions matching TRBD1. J lost 2 bases, V lost 1 base, and 2 bases had no gene match. The CDR3 sequence is 16 residues long. The V gene's germline CDR1 is SEHNR and CDR2 FQNEAQ (reference sequence).

V gene TRBV6-1 combines with J gene TRBJ1-2, with unresolved D. V gave up 2 bases and J gave up 5 bases, with 21 bases separating them. Germline V CDR1 and CDR2: MNHNS, SASEGT. CDR3 length equals 17 residues. CDR3 coding DNA: TGTGCCAGCAGTGAAACCGACATCAGAAGAGGACTATATGGCTACACCTTC. This encodes CASSETDIRRGLYGYTF.

The chain uses TRBV5-1 and TRBJ2-7; possibly TRBD1 for D (5 bases). Germline V lookup: CDR1 SGHRS, CDR2 YFSETQ. Trimming left V 1 base short and J 2 bases short, with 13 bases between. CDR3 length equals 15 residues. The CDR3: CASSLSQGTTYEQYF. Written as DNA, the CDR3 is TGCGCCAGCAGCTTGTCCCAGGGAACAACCTACGAGCAGTACTTC. Combining the CDR3 with reference TRBV5-1 and TRBJ2-7 gives the whole variable domain KAGVTQTPRYLIKTRGQQVTLSCSPISGHRSVSWYQQTPGQGLQFLFEYFSETQRNKGNFPGRFSGRQFSNSRSEMNVSTLELGDSALYLCASSLSQGTTYEQYFGPGTRLTVT.

The rearrangement uses TRBV19 and TRBJ2-1, with 10 positions matching TRBD2. This CDR3 is built from 15 residues. V lost 3 bases to trimming and J lost 4 bases; unmatched junction nucleotides: 3. Germline lookup yields CDR1 LNHDA and CDR2 SQIVND (reference sequence). The DNA for the CDR3 is TGTGCCAGTAGTATCGGACTAGCGGAATACAATGAGCAGTTCTTC. Its protein product is CASSIGLAEYNEQFF.

In this sample, this clone turned up a few times. The chain is built from TRBV9 and TRBJ2-3; the D is unclear. V lost 3 bases to trimming and J lost 3 bases, with 8 bases between them. Germline-derived CDR1 and CDR2 are SGDLS and YYNGEE. The CDR3 has 13 amino acids. The CDR3 nucleotides are TGTGCCAGCAGCGGCCCAATGACAGATACGCAGTATTTT. Its translation is CASSGPMTDTQYF.

This chain links TRBV6-5 with TRBJ2-1; D perhaps matches TRBD2 (6 bases). Germline lookup yields CDR1 MNHEY and CDR2 SVGAGI. CDR3 length equals 16 residues. The V end was cut by 2 bases, the J end by 5 bases, with 16 bases between. The CDR3 bases are TGTGCCAGCAGTTACGGCCCAGTAGCGGAGCACAATGAGCAGTTCTTC. The encoded protein is CASSYGPVAEHNEQFF.

The rearrangement uses TRBV6-5 and TRBJ2-1, with a weak D call TRBD2 (6 bases). Between the trimmed V and J ends, which lost 4 bases and 5 bases, there was a span of 12 bases. Per the germline V gene, CDR1 is MNHEY and CDR2 is SVGAGI. CDR3 length: 14 residues. The CDR3: CASSLEGMNNEQFF. Written as DNA, the CDR3 is TGTGCCAGCAGTTTGGAGGGGATGAACAATGAGCAGTTCTTC.

As for this clone: Other DNA sequences in the same sample also yield this CDR3. The rearrangement uses TRBV27 and TRBJ1-4; unclear D gene. Germline assignment: CDR1 MNHEY and CDR2 SMNVEV (reference sequence). Trimming left V 3 bases short and J 3 bases short, with 8 bases between. CDR3 size: 14 residues. The CDR3 DNA sequence: TGTGCCAGCAGTTTTCGCGGGTCTAATGAAAAACTGTTTTTT. It is translated as CASSFRGSNEKLFF.

This rearrangement joins TRBV14 to TRBJ1-4, with D hard to call. Trimming took 3 bases from V and 5 from J, leaving 16 bases between them. Germline assignment: CDR1 SGHDN and CDR2 FVKESK. CDR3 size: 16 residues. This chain's CDR3 is CASSHRSGRVNEKLFF. In nucleotides, the CDR3 is TGTGCCAGCAGCCACAGATCGGGGAGGGTGAATGAAAAACTGTTTTTT.

This clone was counted between two and nine times. The chain links TRBV10-3 to TRBJ2-7; 8 bases agree with TRBD1. This CDR3 comprises 13 residues. The trim removed 6 bases at V and 5 bases at J, leaving 6 bases unmatched. Germline loops: CDR1 ENHRY, CDR2 SYGVKD. This CDR3 is CAISDRGSDEQYF. The DNA for the CDR3 is TGTGCCATCAGCGACAGGGGCTCTGACGAGCAGTACTTC.

The chain joins TRBV7-6 to TRBJ2-6; weak D call: TRBD2 (6 bases). The CDR3 sequence is 19 residues long. Trimming removed 1 base from V and 2 bases from J, with 18 bases in between. Germline V gives CDR1 SGHVS, CDR2 FNYEAQ. CDR3 amino acids: CASSLVVGAWEAGANVLTF. The CDR3 bases are TGTGCCAGCAGCTTAGTAGTAGGGGCGTGGGAGGCTGGGGCCAACGTCCTGACTTTC.

V usage is TRBV10-3 and J usage is TRBJ1-2; D uncertain. The CDR3 has 14 residues. Germline V lookup: CDR1 ENHRY, CDR2 SYGVKD. V gave up 2 bases and J gave up 4 bases, with 11 bases separating them. The chain's CDR3 is CAISEAAVLYGYTF. The CDR3 DNA follows: TGTGCCATCAGTGAGGCGGCAGTTCTCTATGGCTACACCTTC.

Note on this clone: Other DNA sequences from this sample encode an identical CDR3 as well. The rearrangement links TRBV29-1 to TRBJ1-2; D is possibly TRBD1 (6 bases). Germline V gene lookup returns CDR1 SQVTM and CDR2 ANQGSEA. Trimming stripped 7 bases from V and 4 bases from J, with 13 bases between. CDR3 length equals 12 residues. The CDR3 nucleotides are TGCAGCGCGACCACAGGGCCCTATGGCTACACCTTC. Translated: CSATTGPYGYTF.

The V call is TRBV6-1, the J call TRBJ2-1; 9 bases map to TRBD1. Germline-derived CDR1 and CDR2 are MNHNS and SASEGT. The junction had 8 bases not matched to a gene; V was cut back by 0 bases and J by 5 bases. The CDR3 length is 17 residues. In DNA form, the CDR3 reads TGTGCCAGCAGTGAAGCGCTCGGGACAGGGACTCACAATGAGCAGTTCTTC. Translating it yields CASSEALGTGTHNEQFF.

This chain connects TRBV6-1 to TRBJ2-3; weak D call: TRBD2 (6 bases). The CDR3 consists of 14 residues. The germline CDR1 and CDR2 sequences are MNHNS and SASEGT. Trimming cost V 8 bases and J 2 bases, with 14 bases left between them. This CDR3 is CASPPGDTTDTQYF. CDR3 DNA sequence: TGTGCCAGCCCCCCGGGGGATACCACAGATACGCAGTATTTT.

The V and J genes are TRBV13 and TRBJ1-2; D not resolved. V was trimmed by 5 bases and J by 2 bases, leaving 21 bases between them. The CDR3 runs 17 residues. From germline, CDR1 is PRHDT and CDR2 FYEKMQ (reference sequence). The CDR3 region is CASSQAPGKLSNYGYTF. CDR3 nucleotides: TGTGCCAGCAGCCAGGCGCCGGGGAAACTTTCCAACTATGGCTACACCTTC. Based on the CDR3 plus reference TRBV13 and TRBJ1-2, the full variable domain is AAGVIQSPRHLIKEKRETATLKCYPIPRHDTVYWYQQGPGQDPQFLISFYEKMQSDKGSIPDRFSAQQFSDYHSELNMSSLELGDSALYFCASSQAPGKLSNYGYTFGSGTRLTVV.

The V and J genes are TRBV28 and TRBJ2-7, with TRBD1 matching 8 bases. Germline V gene data show CDR1 as MDHEN and CDR2 as SYDVKM. CDR3 length: 14 residues. With V trimmed by 4 bases and J by 2 bases, 4 bases remained unmatched. The CDR3 region is CASSYSGGPYEQYF. Written as DNA, the CDR3 is TGTGCCAGCAGTTACTCAGGGGGCCCCTACGAGCAGTACTTC.

The chain couples TRBV27 to TRBJ1-1; the D is unclear. Germline CDR1 and CDR2: MNHEY and SMNVEV (reference sequence). This CDR3 comprises 15 residues. V was trimmed by 2 bases and J by 1 base, leaving 11 bases between them. CDR3 in DNA: TGTGCCAGCAGTTTAGGTCCGGGATCGAACACTGAAGCTTTCTTT. This sequence encodes CASSLGPGSNTEAFF.

The chain links TRBV7-8 to TRBJ1-1; D is unclear. Trimming pared 0 bases from V and 4 bases from J, leaving 12 bases between. The CDR3 totals 15 residues. Germline lookup yields CDR1 SGHVS and CDR2 FQNEAQ. The CDR3 loop is CASSLASPLSTEAFF. In DNA, the CDR3 is TGTGCCAGCAGCTTAGCATCGCCCTTAAGCACTGAAGCTTTCTTT.

The V call is TRBV11-2, the J call TRBJ1-1; 9 bases agree with TRBD1. The V gene's germline CDR1 is SGHAT and CDR2 FQNNGV. This CDR3 is 14 amino acids long. J gave up 5 bases and V 5 bases, and 6 bases lay outside the gene matches. The chain's CDR3 is CASSPRQGETEAFF. The CDR3, as DNA: TGTGCCAGCAGCCCACGACAGGGGGAGACTGAAGCTTTCTTT.

The J gene is TRBJ2-1, the V gene TRBV9; 8 bases fit TRBD2. The V and J ends lost 4 bases and 8 bases, in that order; junction bases with no gene match: 11. Germline V CDR1 and CDR2: SGDLS, YYNGEE. The CDR3 is 15 amino acids. DNA of the CDR3: TGTGCCAGCAGCTATGCGGGGCTAGCGGGCGATGAGCAGTTCTTC. This translates into CASSYAGLAGDEQFF. The whole variable domain, filled in from reference TRBV9 and TRBJ2-1, reads DSGVTQTPKHLITATGQRVTLRCSPRSGDLSVYWYQQSLDQGLQFLIQYYNGEERAKGNILERFSAQQFPDLHSELNLSSLELGDSALYFCASSYAGLAGDEQFFGPGTRLTVL.

The chain combines TRBV27 with TRBJ1-2; D gene uncertain. CDR1 is MNHEY and CDR2 is SMNVEV in the germline V gene (reference sequence). The V end lost 2 bases, the J end lost 10 bases, and 17 bases lay between the germline ends. CDR3 length: 14 residues. The CDR3 spells CASSLVRTPLFYTF. DNA of the CDR3: TGTGCCAGCAGTTTAGTCCGGACGCCCTTATTCTACACCTTC.

The DNA of the CDR3 is TGCGCCAGCAGCCCACTAGCGGGAGGTCCTCTAGATACGCAGTATTTT. Translated, it gives CASSPLAGGPLDTQYF. The chain couples TRBV4-1 to TRBJ2-3, with 12 bases aligning to TRBD2. CDR3 size: 16 residues. With 4 bases clipped from V and 5 bases from J, the junction kept 7 bases outside the gene matches. Germline-derived CDR1 and CDR2 are MGHRA and YSYEKL.